A selection of T cell receptor beta chains follows, all from one sample in a study of glioma-infiltrating T cells. MiXCR, run by TCRdb on the multiplex PCR reads, gives a single entry per CDR3 protein. Among under 200,000 distinct CDR3 sequences listed, about 47% were seen once. Sequencing was performed on glioma tissue, nonneoplastic brain tissue, or PBMCs (not recorded which). These TCRs come from a human donor with low-grade glioma or glioblastoma, undergoing nonglioma brain surgery, or in good health (not recorded which). CDR3s include the opening cysteine and the closing phenylalanine or tryptophan. Each record gives: D gene, CDR3 length, clone size, V gene, J gene, CDR3 protein, CDR3 DNA. The D gene is left open where the match is weak. The size of a clone is reported for some rows only, either as once, few or many, or as a class for expanded clones.

.	15	.	TRBV12-3/TRBV12-4	TRBJ2-2	CAIRPSLRYTGELFF	TGTGCCATCAGACCCTCACTGAGGTACACCGGGGAGCTGTTTTTT
.	15	.	TRBV2	TRBJ2-4	CASMAVPSAKNIQYF	TGTGCCAGCATGGCAGTTCCGTCGGCCAAAAACATTCAGTACTTC
.	14	.	TRBV19	TRBJ1-2	CASSIVNRANGYTF	TGTGCCAGTAGTATTGTAAACAGGGCTAATGGCTACACCTTC
.	18	once	TRBV28	TRBJ1-4	CASRGLTKGGKGIEKLFF	TGTGCCAGCCGGGGGCTGACCAAGGGGGGCAAGGGTATTGAAAAACTGTTTTTT
.	14	many	TRBV6-1	TRBJ2-1	CASSPGHTYNEQFF	TGTGCCAGCAGTCCCGGACACACTTACAATGAGCAGTTCTTC
.	13	once	TRBV19	TRBJ2-7	CASSIQGYYEQYF	TGTGCCAGTAGTATTCAGGGATACTACGAGCAGTACTTC
.	15	.	TRBV4-1	TRBJ1-3	CASSQTHFSGNTIYF	TGCGCCAGCAGCCAGACTCATTTCTCTGGAAACACCATATATTTT
TRBD2	16	.	TRBV4-1	TRBJ2-1	CASSQASPGGYNEQFF	TGCGCCAGCAGCCAGGCGTCCCCGGGAGGCTACAATGAGCAGTTCTTC
.	14	.	TRBV6-2/TRBV6-3	TRBJ1-1	CASAQRRKEAEAFF	TGTGCCAGCGCACAAAGGAGGAAGGAAGCTGAAGCTTTCTTT
.	14	.	TRBV20-1	TRBJ2-3	CSAQFAGVTDTQYF	TGCAGTGCTCAATTCGCAGGGGTTACGGATACGCAGTATTTT
.	13	many	TRBV6-1	TRBJ2-6	CASSFIGANVLTF	TGTGCCAGCAGTTTCATTGGGGCCAACGTCCTGACTTTC
TRBD1	16	.	TRBV19	TRBJ1-5	CASSNVWDSQNQPQHF	TGTGCCAGTAGTAACGTGTGGGACAGCCAAAATCAGCCCCAGCATTTT
.	14	few	TRBV3-1	TRBJ1-1	CASSQAGTNTEAFF	TGTGCCAGCAGCCAAGCCGGAACGAACACTGAAGCTTTCTTT
TRBD2	14	many	TRBV4-2	TRBJ2-3	CASSLVAGADTQYF	TGTGCCAGCAGCCTCGTAGCGGGAGCAGATACGCAGTATTTT
.	15	.	TRBV4-2	TRBJ1-2	CASSQDATVRDGYTF	TGTGCCAGCAGCCAAGATGCGACGGTTAGAGATGGCTACACCTTC
.	15	many	TRBV6-7	TRBJ2-7	CASSYSRDALYEQYF	TGTGCCAGCAGTTACTCTCGGGACGCCCTCTACGAGCAGTACTTC
.	14	many	TRBV20-1	TRBJ2-3	CSAFGGLNSDTQYF	TGCAGTGCTTTTGGGGGCCTCAATTCAGATACGCAGTATTTT
.	13	many	TRBV27	TRBJ1-1	CASSTGRNTEAFF	TGTGCCAGCAGTACTGGAAGGAACACTGAAGCTTTCTTT
TRBD1	15	few	TRBV5-1	TRBJ2-3	CASTVDRGAQDTQYF	TGCGCCAGCACCGTGGACAGGGGGGCCCAAGATACGCAGTATTTT
.	13	few	TRBV29-1	TRBJ1-2	CSVEGDVGLGYTF	TGCAGCGTTGAGGGGGACGTCGGCCTCGGCTACACCTTC
TRBD2	17	many	TRBV20-1	TRBJ2-1	CSATGTSGPSSYNEQFF	TGCAGTGCAACCGGGACTAGCGGTCCGAGCTCCTACAATGAGCAGTTCTTC
TRBD2	14	.	TRBV19	TRBJ2-1	CASSIASSGGEQFF	TGTGCCAGTAGTATTGCCTCTAGCGGGGGTGAGCAGTTCTTC
.	14	.	TRBV5-1	TRBJ2-3	CASSLGVTVDTQYF	TGCGCCAGCAGCCTGGGGGTTACGGTAGATACGCAGTATTTT
.	17	.	TRBV24-1	TRBJ1-1	CGTSDFRDGPQNTEAFF	TGTGGCACCAGTGATTTCCGGGACGGACCTCAGAACACTGAAGCTTTCTTT
TRBD1	13	many	TRBV20-1	TRBJ2-7	CSARDSTGDEQYF	TGCAGTGCTAGAGACTCGACAGGGGACGAGCAGTACTTC
.	13	.	TRBV12-3/TRBV12-4	TRBJ1-2	CASSLPGDYGYTF	TGTGCCAGCTCACTCCCCGGAGACTATGGCTACACCTTC
TRBD1	14	.	TRBV2	TRBJ1-6	CASSPGQGNSPLHF	TGTGCCAGTAGCCCGGGACAGGGAAATTCACCCCTCCACTTT
TRBD1	18	many	TRBV11-2	TRBJ2-1	CASSPGTGARLDYNEQFF	TGTGCCAGCAGCCCCGGGACAGGGGCCCGGTTGGATTACAATGAGCAGTTCTTC
.	13	many	TRBV2	TRBJ1-1	CASSPPRITEAFF	TGTGCCAGCAGCCCCCCCCGGATCACTGAAGCTTTCTTT
.	14	once	TRBV5-4	TRBJ2-1	CASSPPGAGNERFF	TGTGCCAGCAGCCCTCCAGGGGCTGGCAATGAGCGGTTCTTC
TRBD2	14	few	TRBV2	TRBJ2-1	CASPLAGGPSEQFF	TGTGCCAGCCCTCTAGCGGGAGGGCCTAGTGAGCAGTTCTTC
.	15	many	TRBV28	TRBJ2-3	CASSSHYPSTDTQYF	TGTGCCAGCAGTTCTCACTACCCGAGCACAGATACGCAGTATTTT
TRBD1	18	.	TRBV2	TRBJ1-1	CASRQTGGTYTMNTEAFF	TGTGCCAGCAGGCAGACAGGGGGAACCTACACGATGAACACTGAAGCTTTCTTT
.	13	.	TRBV2	TRBJ1-1	CASSGTGFTVAFF	TGTGCCAGCAGCGGTACAGGGTTCACTGTAGCTTTCTTT